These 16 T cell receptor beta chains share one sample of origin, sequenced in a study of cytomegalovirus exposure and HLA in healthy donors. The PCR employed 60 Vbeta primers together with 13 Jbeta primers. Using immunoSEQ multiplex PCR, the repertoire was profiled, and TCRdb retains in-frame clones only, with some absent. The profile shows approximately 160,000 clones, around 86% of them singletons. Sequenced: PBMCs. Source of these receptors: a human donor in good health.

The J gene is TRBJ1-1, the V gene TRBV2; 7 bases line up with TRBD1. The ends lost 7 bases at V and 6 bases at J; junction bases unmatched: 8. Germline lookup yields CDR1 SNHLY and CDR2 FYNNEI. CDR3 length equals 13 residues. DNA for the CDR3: TGTGCCAGCAAAACGACAGGGATGGCTGAAGCTTTCTTT. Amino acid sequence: CASKTTGMAEAFF.

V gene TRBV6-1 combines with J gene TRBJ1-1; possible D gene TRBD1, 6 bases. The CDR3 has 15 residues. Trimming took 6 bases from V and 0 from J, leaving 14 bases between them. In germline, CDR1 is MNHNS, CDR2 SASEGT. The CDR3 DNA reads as TGTGCCAGCAGGGTCGGGCAGGGGATGAACACTGAAGCTTTCTTT. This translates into CASRVGQGMNTEAFF.

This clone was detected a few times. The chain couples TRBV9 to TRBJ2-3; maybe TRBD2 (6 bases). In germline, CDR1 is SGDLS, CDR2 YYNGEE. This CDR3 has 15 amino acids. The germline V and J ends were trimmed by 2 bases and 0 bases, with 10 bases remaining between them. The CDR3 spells CASSVGGLSTDTQYF. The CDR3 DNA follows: TGTGCCAGCAGCGTTGGGGGGTTGAGCACAGATACGCAGTATTTT.

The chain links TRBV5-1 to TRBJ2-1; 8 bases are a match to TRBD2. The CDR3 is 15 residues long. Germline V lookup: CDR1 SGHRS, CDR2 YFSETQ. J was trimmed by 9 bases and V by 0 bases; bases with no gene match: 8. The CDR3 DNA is TGCGCCAGCAGCTTGGACAGCGGGGGTGTAAGTGAGCAGTTCTTC. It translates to CASSLDSGGVSEQFF.

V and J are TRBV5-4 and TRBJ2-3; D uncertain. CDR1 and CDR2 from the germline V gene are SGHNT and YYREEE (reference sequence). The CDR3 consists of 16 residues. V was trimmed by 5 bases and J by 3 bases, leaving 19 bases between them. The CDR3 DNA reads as TGTGCCAGCAGTTCCTCTTTAGACAAGTCTACAGATACGCAGTATTTT. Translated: CASSSSLDKSTDTQYF.

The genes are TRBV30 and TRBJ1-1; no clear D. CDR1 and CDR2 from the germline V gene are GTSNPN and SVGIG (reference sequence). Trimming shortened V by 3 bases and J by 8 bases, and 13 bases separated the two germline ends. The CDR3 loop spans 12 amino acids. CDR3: CAWSQRRGEAFF. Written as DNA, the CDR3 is TGTGCCTGGAGCCAAAGGCGAGGAGAAGCTTTCTTT.

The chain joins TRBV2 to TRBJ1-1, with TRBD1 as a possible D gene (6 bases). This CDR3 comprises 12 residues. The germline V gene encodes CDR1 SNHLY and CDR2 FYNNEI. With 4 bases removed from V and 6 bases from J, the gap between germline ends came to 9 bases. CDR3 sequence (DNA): TGTGCCAGCAGTGGCAGGGGCCCTGAAGCTTTCTTT. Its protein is CASSGRGPEAFF.

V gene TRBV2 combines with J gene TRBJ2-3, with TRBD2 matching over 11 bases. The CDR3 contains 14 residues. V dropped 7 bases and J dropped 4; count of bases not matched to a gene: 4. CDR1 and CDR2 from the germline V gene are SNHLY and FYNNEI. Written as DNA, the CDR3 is TGTGCCAGCACGACTAGCGGGGCGGCAGATACGCAGTATTTT. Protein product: CASTTSGAADTQYF.

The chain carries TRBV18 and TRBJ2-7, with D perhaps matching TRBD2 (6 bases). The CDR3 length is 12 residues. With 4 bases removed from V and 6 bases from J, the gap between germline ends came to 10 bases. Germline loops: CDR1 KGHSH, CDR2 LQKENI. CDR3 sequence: CASSLPEGEQYF. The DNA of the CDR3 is TGTGCCAGCTCACTGCCGGAGGGCGAGCAGTACTTC.

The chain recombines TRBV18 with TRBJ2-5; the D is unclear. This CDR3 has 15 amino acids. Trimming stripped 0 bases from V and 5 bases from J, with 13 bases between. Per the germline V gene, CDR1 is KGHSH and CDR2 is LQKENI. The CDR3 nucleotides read TGTGCCAGCTCACCACCGCAAGACTCGTGGGAGACCCAGTACTTC. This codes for CASSPPQDSWETQYF.

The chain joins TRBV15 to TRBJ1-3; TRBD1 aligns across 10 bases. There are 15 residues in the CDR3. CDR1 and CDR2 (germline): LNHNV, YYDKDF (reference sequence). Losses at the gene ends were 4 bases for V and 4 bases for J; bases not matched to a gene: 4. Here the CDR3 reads CATSTDRGAGNTIYF. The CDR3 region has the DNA TGTGCCACCAGCACGGACAGGGGGGCGGGAAACACCATATATTTT.

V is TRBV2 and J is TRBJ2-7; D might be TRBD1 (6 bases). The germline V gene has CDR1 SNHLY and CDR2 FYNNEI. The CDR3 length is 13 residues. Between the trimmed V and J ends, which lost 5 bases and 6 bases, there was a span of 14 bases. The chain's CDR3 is CASSTSGDGEQYF. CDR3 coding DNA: TGTGCCAGCAGTACATCAGGGGACGGCGAGCAGTACTTC.

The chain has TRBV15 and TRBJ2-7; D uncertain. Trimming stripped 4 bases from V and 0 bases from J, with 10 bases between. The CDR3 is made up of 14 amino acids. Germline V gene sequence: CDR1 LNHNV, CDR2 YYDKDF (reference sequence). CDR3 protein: CATSTIQASYEQYF. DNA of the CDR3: TGTGCCACCAGCACCATTCAGGCCTCCTACGAGCAGTACTTC. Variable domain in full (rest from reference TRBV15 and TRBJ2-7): DAMVIQNPRYQVTQFGKPVTLSCSQTLNHNVMYWYQQKSSQAPKLLFHYYDKDFNNEADTPDNFQSRRPNTSFCFLDIRSPGLGDTAMYLCATSTIQASYEQYFGPGTRLTVT.

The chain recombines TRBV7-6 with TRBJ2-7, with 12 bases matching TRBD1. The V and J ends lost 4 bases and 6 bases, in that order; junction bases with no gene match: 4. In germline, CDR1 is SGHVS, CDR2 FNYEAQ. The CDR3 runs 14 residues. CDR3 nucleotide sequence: TGTGCCAGCAGCTCGGGACAGGGGGCGATCGAGCAGTACTTC. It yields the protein CASSSGQGAIEQYF.

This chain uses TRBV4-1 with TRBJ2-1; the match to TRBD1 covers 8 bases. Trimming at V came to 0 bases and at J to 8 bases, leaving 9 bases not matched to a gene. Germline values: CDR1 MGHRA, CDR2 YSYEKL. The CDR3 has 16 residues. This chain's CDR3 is CASSQDPGTGGDEQFF. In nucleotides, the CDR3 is TGCGCCAGCAGCCAAGACCCTGGGACAGGTGGGGATGAGCAGTTCTTC.

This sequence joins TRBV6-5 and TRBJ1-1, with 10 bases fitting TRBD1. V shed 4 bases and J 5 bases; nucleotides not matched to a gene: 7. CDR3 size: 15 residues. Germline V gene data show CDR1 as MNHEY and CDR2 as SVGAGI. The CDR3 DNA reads TGTGCCAGCAGTTCGTCGACAGGGGGCTGGACTGAAGCTTTCTTT. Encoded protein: CASSSSTGGWTEAFF.